This T cell receptor beta chain was captured in a study of blood T cell repertoires in COVID-19. Overall study: The United States, Italy and Spain supplied acute and convalescent COVID-19 samples. T cells, B-cell-depleted T cells, or PBMCs supplied cDNA or gDNA.

There are a few counts of this clone. Per the study methods: Amplification with reference gene primers provided the estimates of nucleated cell counts. Profiled with immunoSEQ multiplex PCR; TCRdb holds only in-frame clones, not every one. The DNA gave D and trimming, while V, J and clone size come from that table. The sample lists about 210,000 clones; 70% to 85% were seen once. CDR1 and CDR2 from the germline V gene are SGHTA and FQGNSA. V gave up 3 bases and J gave up 1 base, with 10 bases separating them. The CDR3 consists of 14 residues. The gene calls are TRBV7-2 and TRBJ2-7; the D is unclear. What was sequenced was peripheral blood. This TCR was sampled from a man aged 35 to 55 who had recovered from COVID-19. The CDR3 DNA is TGTGCCAGCAGCTTGGGTACAGTTTCCTACGAGCAGTACTTC. This translates into CASSLGTVSYEQYF. The full variable domain, completed using reference TRBV7-2 and TRBJ2-7, is GAGVSQSPSNKVTEKGKDVELRCDPISGHTALYWYRQSLGQGLEFLIYFQGNSAPDKSGLPSDRFSAERTGGSVSTLTIQRTQQEDSAVYLCASSLGTVSYEQYFGPGTRLTVT.